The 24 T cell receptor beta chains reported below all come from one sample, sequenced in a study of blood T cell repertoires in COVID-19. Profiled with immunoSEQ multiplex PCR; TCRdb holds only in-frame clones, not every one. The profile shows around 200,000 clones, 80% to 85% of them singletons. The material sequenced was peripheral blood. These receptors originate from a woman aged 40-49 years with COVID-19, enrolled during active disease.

The CDR3 loop is CSVPTGLSNSPLHF. The CDR3 nucleotides are TGCAGCGTCCCGACAGGGCTGTCTAATTCACCCCTCCACTTT. The chain employs TRBV29-1 and TRBJ1-6; the match to TRBD1 covers 7 bases. Germline V lookup: CDR1 SQVTM, CDR2 ANQGSEA. There are 14 residues in the CDR3. V was clipped by 6 bases and J by 6 bases; unmatched bases: 8.

DNA for the CDR3: TGTGCCAGCAGCTTAGGGTGGGTGGCTCAGGACGAGCAGTACTTC. It yields the protein CASSLGWVAQDEQYF. This chain joins TRBV7-2 and TRBJ2-7; D gene uncertain. The CDR3 is made up of 15 amino acids. V dropped 1 base and J dropped 5 bases, with 15 bases sitting between them. Germline V gene data show CDR1 as SGHTA and CDR2 as FQGNSA. The full variable domain, in which reference TRBV7-2 and TRBJ2-7 provide the parts outside the CDR3, is GAGVSQSPSNKVTEKGKDVELRCDPISGHTALYWYRQSLGQGLEFLIYFQGNSAPDKSGLPSDRFSAERTGGSVSTLTIQRTQQEDSAVYLCASSLGWVAQDEQYFGPGTRLTVT.

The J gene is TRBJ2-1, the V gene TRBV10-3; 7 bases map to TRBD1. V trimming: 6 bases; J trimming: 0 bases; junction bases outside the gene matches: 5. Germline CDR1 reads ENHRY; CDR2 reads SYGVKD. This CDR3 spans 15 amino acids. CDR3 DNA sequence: TGTGCCATCAGCGAAACAGGGGTCTCCTACAATGAGCAGTTCTTC. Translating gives CAISETGVSYNEQFF.

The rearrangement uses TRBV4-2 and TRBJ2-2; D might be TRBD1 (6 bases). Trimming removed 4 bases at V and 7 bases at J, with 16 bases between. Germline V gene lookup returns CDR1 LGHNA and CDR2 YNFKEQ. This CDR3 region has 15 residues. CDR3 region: CASSPPGTSNGELFF. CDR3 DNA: TGTGCCAGCAGCCCGCCGGGGACAAGCAACGGGGAGCTGTTTTTT.

The CDR3 region has the DNA TGTGCCAGCAGGCACAGGGGGATGATTGAAAAACTGTTTTTT. Translation gives CASRHRGMIEKLFF. The chain employs TRBV27 and TRBJ1-4; TRBD1 agrees at 8 bases. The CDR3 covers 14 residues. Germline CDR1 is MNHEY and CDR2 is SMNVEV (reference sequence). V shed 6 bases, J shed 7 bases, and the junction held 7 bases outside the gene matches.

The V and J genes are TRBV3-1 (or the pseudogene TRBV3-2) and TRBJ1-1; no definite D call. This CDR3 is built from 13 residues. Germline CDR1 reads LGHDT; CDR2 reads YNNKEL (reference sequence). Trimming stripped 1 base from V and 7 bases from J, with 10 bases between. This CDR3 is CASSQGDGSEAFF. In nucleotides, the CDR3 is TGTGCCAGCAGCCAAGGGGATGGGAGTGAAGCTTTCTTT.

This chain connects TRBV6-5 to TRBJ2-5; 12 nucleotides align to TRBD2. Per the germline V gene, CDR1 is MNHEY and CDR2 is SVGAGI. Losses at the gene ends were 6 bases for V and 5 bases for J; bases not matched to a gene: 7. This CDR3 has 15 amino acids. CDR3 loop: CASSLAGGKMETQYF. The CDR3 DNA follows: TGTGCCAGCAGCCTAGCGGGGGGGAAGATGGAGACCCAGTACTTC.

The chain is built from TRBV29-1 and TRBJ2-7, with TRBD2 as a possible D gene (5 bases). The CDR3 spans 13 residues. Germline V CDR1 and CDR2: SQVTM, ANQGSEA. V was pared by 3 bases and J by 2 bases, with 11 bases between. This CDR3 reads CSVEREAAYEQYF. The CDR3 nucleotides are TGCAGCGTTGAGCGTGAAGCGGCCTACGAGCAGTACTTC.

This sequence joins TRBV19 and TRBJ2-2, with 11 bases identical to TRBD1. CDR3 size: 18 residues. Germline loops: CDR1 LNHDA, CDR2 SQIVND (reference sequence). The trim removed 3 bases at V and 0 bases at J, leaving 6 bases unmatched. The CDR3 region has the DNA TGTGCCAGTAGTATTAGGGACAGGGGGTTGGCGAACACCGGGGAGCTGTTTTTT. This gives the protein CASSIRDRGLANTGELFF.

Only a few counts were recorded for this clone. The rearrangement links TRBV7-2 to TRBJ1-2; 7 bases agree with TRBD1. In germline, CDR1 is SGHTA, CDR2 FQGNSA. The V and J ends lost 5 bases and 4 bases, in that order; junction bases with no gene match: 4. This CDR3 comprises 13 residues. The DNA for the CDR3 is TGTGCCAGCAGCCAGGGGGACGGCTATGGCTACACCTTC. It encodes CASSQGDGYGYTF.

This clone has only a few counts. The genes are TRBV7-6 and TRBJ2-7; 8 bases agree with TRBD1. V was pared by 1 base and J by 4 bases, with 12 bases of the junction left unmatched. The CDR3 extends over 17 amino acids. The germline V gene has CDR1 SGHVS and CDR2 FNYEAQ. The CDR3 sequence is CASSLDGVWGQEYEQYF. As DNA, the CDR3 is TGTGCCAGCAGCTTAGACGGGGTTTGGGGACAGGAATACGAGCAGTACTTC.

The CDR3 bases are TGTGCCGGAGGGTCAGGGGGACTAGCCAAAAACATTCAGTACTTC. Encoded protein: CAGGSGGLAKNIQYF. The V gene is TRBV2, the J gene TRBJ2-4; TRBD1 is a possible D gene (7 bases). V was trimmed by 11 bases and J by 0 bases, leaving 17 bases between them. There are 15 residues in the CDR3. Germline V CDR1 and CDR2: SNHLY, FYNNEI. The complete variable domain, with remaining parts taken from reference TRBV2 and TRBJ2-4, reads EPEVTQTPSHQVTQMGQEVILRCVPISNHLYFYWYRQILGQKVEFLVSFYNNEISEKSEIFDDQFSVERPDGSNFTLKIRSTKLEDSAMYFCAGGSGGLAKNIQYFGAGTRLSVL.

The DNA for the CDR3 is TGTGCCAGCAGCTTAGATCGAGCGGGGGCTAGCACAGATACGCAGTATTTT. Translated, it gives CASSLDRAGASTDTQYF. This chain uses TRBV7-8 with TRBJ2-3; 8 nucleotides align to TRBD2. There are 17 residues in the CDR3. The J segment lost 0 bases and the V segment lost 1 base, leaving 6 bases of the junction unmatched. Looked up from germline, CDR1 is SGHVS and CDR2 is FQNEAQ.

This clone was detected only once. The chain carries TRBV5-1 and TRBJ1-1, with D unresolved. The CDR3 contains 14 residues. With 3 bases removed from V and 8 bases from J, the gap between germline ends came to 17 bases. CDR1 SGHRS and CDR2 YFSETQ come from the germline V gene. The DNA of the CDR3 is TGCGCCAGCAGCTGGCGGGGTCCCGTCAAAGAAGCTTTCTTT. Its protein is CASSWRGPVKEAFF.

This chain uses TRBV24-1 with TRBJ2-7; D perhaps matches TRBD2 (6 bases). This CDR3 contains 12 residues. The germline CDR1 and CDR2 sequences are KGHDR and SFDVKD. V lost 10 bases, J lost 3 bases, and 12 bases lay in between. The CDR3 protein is CATVPGDYEQYF. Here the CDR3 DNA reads TGTGCCACGGTACCGGGGGACTACGAGCAGTACTTC.

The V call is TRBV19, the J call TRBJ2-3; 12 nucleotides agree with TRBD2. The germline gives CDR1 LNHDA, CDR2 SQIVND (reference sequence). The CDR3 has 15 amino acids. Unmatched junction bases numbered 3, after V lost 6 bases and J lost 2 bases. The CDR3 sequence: CASSRTSGVTDTQYF. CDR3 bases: TGTGCCAGTAGCCGGACTAGCGGGGTCACAGATACGCAGTATTTT.

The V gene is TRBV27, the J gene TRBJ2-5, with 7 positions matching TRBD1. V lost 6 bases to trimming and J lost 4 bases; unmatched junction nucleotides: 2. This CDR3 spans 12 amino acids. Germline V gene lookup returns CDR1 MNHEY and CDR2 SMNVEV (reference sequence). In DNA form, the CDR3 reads TGTGCCAGCAGAAACAGGGGAGAGACCCAGTACTTC. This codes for CASRNRGETQYF.

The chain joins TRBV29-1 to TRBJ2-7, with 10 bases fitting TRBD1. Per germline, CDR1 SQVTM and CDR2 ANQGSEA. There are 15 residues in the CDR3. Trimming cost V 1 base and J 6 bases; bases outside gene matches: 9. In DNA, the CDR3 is TGCAGCGTTGAAGGGACAGGGGGTTCGGGTATCGAGCAGTACTTC. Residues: CSVEGTGGSGIEQYF.

CDR3 residues: CASSFLHYGYTF. In DNA form, the CDR3 reads TGTGCCAGCAGTTTTCTTCACTATGGCTACACCTTC. V and J are TRBV28 and TRBJ1-2; D gene uncertain. There are 12 residues in the CDR3. Per germline, CDR1 MDHEN and CDR2 SYDVKM. V was cut by 3 bases and J by 3 bases, with 5 bases left in between.

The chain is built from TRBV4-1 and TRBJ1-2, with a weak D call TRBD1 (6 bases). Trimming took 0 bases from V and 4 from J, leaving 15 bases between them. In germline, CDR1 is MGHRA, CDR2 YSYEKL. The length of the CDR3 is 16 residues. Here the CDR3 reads CASSQDPGTPIYGYTF. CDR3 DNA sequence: TGCGCCAGCAGCCAAGATCCCGGGACACCGATCTATGGCTACACCTTC.

CDR3 sequence reads: CASSPQTRTGTGFGQYF. CDR3 coding DNA: TGTGCCAGCTCACCCCAGACTAGGACAGGGACCGGGTTTGGGCAGTACTTC. The chain combines TRBV18 with TRBJ2-7; 8 positions agree with TRBD1. J lost 9 bases, V lost 3 bases, and 19 bases had no gene match. The CDR3 is 17 residues long. CDR1 KGHSH and CDR2 LQKENI come from the germline V gene.

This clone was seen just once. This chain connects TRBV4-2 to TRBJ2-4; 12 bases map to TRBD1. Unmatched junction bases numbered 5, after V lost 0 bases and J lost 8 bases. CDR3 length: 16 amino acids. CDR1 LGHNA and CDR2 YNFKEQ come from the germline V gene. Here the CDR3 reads CASSQDGTGGADIQYF. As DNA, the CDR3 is TGTGCCAGCAGCCAAGATGGGACAGGGGGCGCGGACATTCAGTACTTC.

CDR3 amino acids: CASRRLANTGELFF. CDR3 bases: TGTGCCAGCAGGAGACTAGCTAACACCGGGGAGCTGTTTTTT. The chain combines TRBV5-4 with TRBJ2-2, with 7 positions matching TRBD2. Trimming at V came to 5 bases and at J to 2 bases, leaving 3 bases not matched to a gene. The CDR3 contains 14 residues. Per germline, CDR1 SGHNT and CDR2 YYREEE (reference sequence).

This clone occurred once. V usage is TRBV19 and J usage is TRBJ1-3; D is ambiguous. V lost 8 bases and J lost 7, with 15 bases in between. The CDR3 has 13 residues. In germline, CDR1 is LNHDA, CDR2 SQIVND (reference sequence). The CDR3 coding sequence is TGTGCCAGTGGTTGGCAGGCTGCGAACACCATATATTTT. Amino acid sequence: CASGWQAANTIYF.